This T cell receptor (beta chain) was observed in a study of T cells of healthy individuals (dated by TCRdb to 2017 to 2018). V is cut by 7 bases and J by 2 bases, and the space between the germline ends is 9 bases. The CDR3, cysteine through phenylalanine, is 13 amino acids long. Just CDR3 DNA is preserved here, 39 bases in frame from base 1. Library construction relied on 5' RACE. Instrument on record: Illumina MiSeq. TCRdb passed the public sequencing reads through fastp at Q25 and MiXCR, retaining productive beta sequences. Rows with one shared CDR3 protein collapse into an entry with the most common genes and DNA. The sample table records 40,000 to 65,000 distinct CDR3 sequences; 14% to 15% of these occur just once. The top ten clonotypes cover approximately 16% of the sample. Notes on this clonotype: Its specific antigen is unknown. No base quality information exists; no much larger clone differs at one position.

This receptor was obtained from a human donor in good health. The chain is encoded by TRBV12-3 or TRBV12-4 joined to TRBJ1-5; no D gene can be assigned with confidence. The encoded CDR3 is CASNRGGNQPQHF. Here is the DNA: TGTGCCAGCAACCGCGGTGGCAATCAGCCCCAGCATTTT.